Below, 15 T cell receptor beta chains from the same sample are listed, as sequenced in a study of OX40 agonist ivuxolimab in advanced cancers. Library prep was done by the immunoSEQ multiplex PCR assay. TCRdb stores this immuneACCESS table with in-frame sequences only. Part of the clones is absent; in the studies checked, under half of the shortfall reflects unresolved V genes, and no reason is known for the rest. The sample profile shows 11,000 or so clones; around 80% of them were found once. The biggest ten clones account for 16% of the sample. The source material was CD4+ or CD8+ T cells sorted from blood, sampled in a trial of the OX40 agonist ivuxolimab. The origin of the receptors is an adult with an advanced solid tumor such as melanoma, head and neck, liver or kidney cancer.

J is TRBJ2-3 and V is TRBV7-8; 8 bases fit TRBD2. With V trimmed by 6 bases and J by 3 bases, 11 bases remained unmatched. The CDR3 has 16 residues. CDR1 and CDR2 from the germline V gene are SGHVS and FQNEAQ. The CDR3 coding sequence is TGTGCCAGCAGGCTCATGAGCGGGAGCGGAACAGATACGCAGTATTTT. Translating gives CASRLMSGSGTDTQYF.

The chain combines TRBV6-5 with TRBJ1-5, with no clear D. The CDR3 is made up of 13 amino acids. Trimming left V 4 bases short and J 0 bases short, with 4 bases between. Germline CDR1 is MNHEY and CDR2 is SVGAGI. The CDR3 protein is CASSLNSNQPQHF. The CDR3 DNA follows: TGTGCCAGCAGTTTAAATAGCAATCAGCCCCAGCATTTT.

The chain uses TRBV7-9 and TRBJ1-4; unclear D gene. The CDR3 has 14 residues. The V gene's germline CDR1 is SEHNR and CDR2 FQNEAQ (reference sequence). The V gene lost 4 bases and the J gene lost 8 bases, with 14 bases spanning the gap. The CDR3 nucleotides are TGTGCCAGCAGCTCGATCCCCGGAGGGGAAAAACTGTTTTTT. Translated, it gives CASSSIPGGEKLFF.

The CDR3 region is CACSGTPHYEQYF. CDR3 bases: TGTGCCTGTTCGGGGACACCACACTACGAGCAGTACTTC. The rearrangement links TRBV30 to TRBJ2-7; tentative D call: TRBD1 (6 bases). Trimming shortened V by 6 bases and J by 3 bases, and 15 bases separated the two germline ends. The germline V gene encodes CDR1 GTSNPN and CDR2 SVGIG (reference sequence). The length of the CDR3 is 13 residues.

The rearrangement joins TRBV30 to TRBJ1-2; 7 nucleotides match TRBD1. The trim removed 4 bases at V and 5 bases at J, leaving 13 bases unmatched. Germline V gene sequence: CDR1 GTSNPN, CDR2 SVGIG (reference sequence). The CDR3 spans 15 residues. The CDR3 sequence: CAWIGRGQVFYGYTF. CDR3 coding DNA: TGTGCCTGGATAGGGAGGGGGCAGGTCTTTTATGGCTACACCTTC.

The rearrangement uses TRBV7-8 and TRBJ2-7; 7 nucleotides match TRBD1. Germline V lookup: CDR1 SGHVS, CDR2 FQNEAQ. The CDR3 covers 14 residues. J lost 6 bases, V lost 7 bases, and 12 bases had no gene match. CDR3 DNA: TGTGCCAGCACCATACAGGGGAAAGTCTCCGAGCAGTACTTC. Protein product: CASTIQGKVSEQYF.

The DNA of the CDR3 is TGTGCCAGCAGCTTAGAGGGTCCATCCTACGAGCAGTACTTC. This translates into CASSLEGPSYEQYF. V is TRBV11-2 and J is TRBJ2-7; D uncertain. Between the trimmed V and J ends, which lost 0 bases and 1 base, there was a span of 7 bases. CDR1 and CDR2 (germline): SGHAT, FQNNGV. The CDR3 is 14 amino acids.

The chain couples TRBV7-9 to TRBJ2-7, with D unresolved. The CDR3 is 14 amino acids. Per the germline V gene, CDR1 is SEHNR and CDR2 is FQNEAQ (reference sequence). The V and J ends lost 5 bases and 3 bases respectively, with 14 bases between them. CDR3 amino acids: CASSIGSDLYEQYF. The CDR3 DNA reads TGTGCCAGCAGCATAGGGTCTGACCTCTACGAGCAGTACTTC.

This sequence joins TRBV27 and TRBJ2-7; D is unclear. Looked up from germline, CDR1 is MNHEY and CDR2 is SMNVEV (reference sequence). This CDR3 is built from 12 residues. V was pared by 2 bases and J by 6 bases, with 8 bases between. The CDR3 loop is CASSLPSTEQYF. The CDR3 nucleotides are TGTGCCAGCAGTTTACCCAGTACCGAGCAGTACTTC.

The chain joins TRBV4-1 to TRBJ2-7; TRBD1 matches 7 bases. The CDR3 is 16 amino acids. Unmatched junction bases numbered 8, after V lost 3 bases and J lost 0 bases. Germline loops: CDR1 MGHRA, CDR2 YSYEKL. This chain's CDR3 is CASSQVPGQSSYEQYF. The CDR3 bases are TGCGCCAGCAGCCAGGTCCCGGGACAGAGCTCCTACGAGCAGTACTTC.

This chain joins TRBV5-4 and TRBJ2-3, with a possible D match to TRBD2 (6 bases). Between the trimmed V and J ends, which lost 5 bases and 1 base, there was a span of 14 bases. Per germline, CDR1 SGHNT and CDR2 YYREEE (reference sequence). The CDR3 consists of 15 residues. In DNA, the CDR3 is TGTGCCAGCAGTCCCCTCCCGGGGGGCACAGATACGCAGTATTTT. As protein: CASSPLPGGTDTQYF.

The CDR3 is CASSQGSGRSYEQYF. CDR3 in DNA: TGCGCCAGCAGCCAAGGATCAGGGAGGTCCTACGAGCAGTACTTC. The chain carries TRBV4-1 and TRBJ2-5, with D possibly being TRBD2 (6 bases). The tail of the sequence fits TRBJ2-7 better, so the J call may be wrong. Germline CDR1 MGHRA, CDR2 YSYEKL. The CDR3 consists of 15 residues.

This clone has more than one count but fewer than ten. The V and J genes are TRBV10-2 and TRBJ1-3; D gene ambiguous. V lost 1 base and J lost 0, with 10 bases in between. The CDR3 consists of 16 residues. CDR1 is WSHSY and CDR2 is SAAADI in the germline V gene. The CDR3 region has the DNA TGCGCCAGCAGTGAGTGGGCCATAAGCTCTGGAAACACCATATATTTT. This gives the protein CASSEWAISSGNTIYF.

The CDR3 is CASSLTGTSYEQYF. The CDR3 DNA sequence: TGTGCCAGCAGCTTAACAGGGACCTCCTACGAGCAGTACTTC. V and J are TRBV5-4 and TRBJ2-7, with a tentative D call TRBD1 (6 bases). The germline CDR1 and CDR2 sequences are SGHNT and YYREEE (reference sequence). With 2 bases removed from V and 0 bases from J, the gap between germline ends came to 9 bases. The CDR3 is 14 amino acids.

This clone has just a few counts. The chain recombines TRBV13 with TRBJ2-5; TRBD1 might be the D (5 bases). V lost 5 bases to trimming and J lost 3 bases, with 10 bases between them. Germline loops: CDR1 PRHDT, CDR2 FYEKMQ (reference sequence). This CDR3 region has 13 residues. CDR3 sequence: CASSALGEETQYF. The DNA of the CDR3 is TGTGCCAGCAGCGCGCTAGGGGAAGAGACCCAGTACTTC.